The clone carrying this T cell receptor (beta chain) was seen at least ten times. Antigen specificity is unknown. The data derive from a study of T cells in Graves' hyperthyroidism and ophthalmopathy. When ophthalmopathy did not progress within 18 months, Graves' hyperthyroidism was considered stable. Those with hyperthyroidism were 18 to 65 years old, newly diagnosed, and ill for under 2 months. Patients with uncontrolled infections, other autoimmune diseases, pregnancy or lactation were excluded. Study conclusions and caveats: Before onset, ophthalmopathy was predicted by the model a median around 6 months earlier.

TCR beta CDR3 region amplification was performed from RNA transcripts. TCR CDR3 regions were first amplified by RT-PCR with HTBI primers. Via MiXCR, TCRdb re-called the multiplex PCR reads, giving one row per CDR3 protein. The table records fewer than 600,000 distinct CDR3 sequences, around 14% of them present only once. The sample was blood. The source of this sequence is a young woman with Graves' hyperthyroidism.

CDR3 DNA: TGTGCCAGCAGCCAAGATCTCGCGGAGCAAGAGACCCAGTACTTC. Protein: CASSQDLAEQETQYF. The rearrangement uses TRBV3-1 and TRBJ2-5; D remains ambiguous. Germline CDR1 is LGHDT and CDR2 is YNNKEL (reference sequence). This CDR3 comprises 15 residues. Trimming pared 0 bases from V and 2 bases from J, leaving 10 bases between.